The rows below give T cell receptor beta chains drawn from one sample of a study of post-analysis software for immune sequencing data. TCRdb fed the PCR reads into MiXCR, producing one record per CDR3 protein. The sample lists 180,000 or so distinct CDR3 sequences, about 30% occurring once. The material sequenced was blood. These receptors all stem from a girl aged 2 to 17 with multiple sclerosis. Each CDR3 is given with its conserved first and last residue. The order of the fields is clone size, V gene, J gene, D gene, CDR3 protein, CDR3 DNA. D genes are given only for firm matches. Only part of the rows carry a size: once, few, many, or a class if the clone is expanded.

>few|TRBV12-3/TRBV12-4|TRBJ1-1|TRBD1
CASRDRGHTEAFF
TGTGCCAGCAGGGACAGGGGGCATACTGAAGCTTTCTTT
>many|TRBV12-3/TRBV12-4|TRBJ2-7|NA
CASSQMYEQYF
TGTGCCAGCAGTCAAATGTACGAGCAGTACTTC
>NA|TRBV18|TRBJ2-1|TRBD2
CASSDRHGLAGGGGEQFF
TGTGCCAGCTCAGACAGACACGGACTAGCGGGAGGAGGTGGTGAGCAGTTCTTC
>NA|TRBV7-9|TRBJ1-4|TRBD1
CASSWTGGEEKLFF
TGTGCCAGCAGCTGGACAGGGGGCGAGGAAAAACTGTTTTTT
>NA|TRBV5-1|TRBJ2-5|TRBD2
CASSSSNRRAGETQYF
TGCGCCAGCAGCTCTAGTAATCGGCGAGCGGGGGAGACCCAGTACTTC
>NA|TRBV20-1|TRBJ2-7|NA
CRAPGTYEQYF
TGCAGGGCGCCCGGGACCTACGAGCAGTACTTC
>NA|TRBV28|TRBJ1-6|TRBD1
CASRVGQGAWSPLHF
TGTGCCAGCAGGGTCGGACAGGGCGCTTGGTCACCCCTCCACTTT
>few|TRBV28|TRBJ1-1|NA
CASTLEWRLNTEAFF
TGTGCCAGCACCTTGGAGTGGAGATTGAACACTGAAGCTTTCTTT
>many|TRBV7-8|TRBJ2-6|TRBD1
CASSFLGTASSGANVLTF
TGTGCCAGCAGCTTTCTCGGGACAGCAAGCTCTGGGGCCAACGTCCTGACTTTC
>few|TRBV7-9|TRBJ2-5|TRBD2
CASIPTSGSEETQYF
TGTGCCAGCATACCGACTAGCGGGAGTGAAGAGACCCAGTACTTC
>many|TRBV7-8|TRBJ2-7|NA
CASSLAFQGGYEQYF
TGTGCCAGCAGCTTAGCGTTTCAGGGCGGATACGAGCAGTACTTC
>many|TRBV5-1|TRBJ2-5|TRBD2
CASSLYAGVQETQYF
TGCGCCAGCAGCTTGTACGCGGGGGTCCAAGAGACCCAGTACTTC
>many|TRBV12-3/TRBV12-4|TRBJ1-5|NA
CASSPGSNQPQHF
TGTGCCAGCAGCCCCGGGAGCAATCAGCCCCAGCATTTT
>few|TRBV2|TRBJ2-6|TRBD1
CASTRTGPLAGSGANVLTF
TGTGCCAGCACTAGGACAGGTCCTCTAGCAGGCTCTGGGGCCAACGTCCTGACTTTC
>NA|TRBV27|TRBJ2-3|TRBD2
CASSRSGGTSTDTHYF
TGTGCCAGCAGTCGAAGCGGGGGGACCAGCACAGATACGCACTATTTT
>NA|TRBV27|TRBJ1-6|NA
CASSPTIPYRAPYNSPLHF
TGTGCCAGCAGTCCCACCATCCCTTACAGGGCTCCCTATAATTCACCCCTCCACTTT
>many|TRBV7-8|TRBJ2-5|NA
CASSLREDRRETQYF
TGTGCCAGCAGCTTAAGGGAGGACAGGCGTGAGACCCAGTACTTC
>NA|TRBV3-1|TRBJ1-6|NA
CASREQNSYNSPLHF
TGTGCCAGCAGAGAGCAAAACTCCTATAATTCACCCCTCCACTTT
>NA|TRBV20-1|TRBJ2-3|TRBD2
CSAEAGTSVTDTQYF
TGCAGTGCTGAGGCCGGGACTAGCGTCACAGATACGCAGTATTTT
>NA|TRBV7-9|TRBJ2-4|NA
CADSQNLGGVQYF
TGTGCCGACAGCCAGAACTTGGGGGGCGTGCAGTACTTC